A selection of T cell receptor beta chains follows, all from one sample in a study of Ad26.COV2.S vaccination and SARS-CoV-2 variants. Clones were read by immunoSEQ multiplex PCR, and TCRdb kept only the in-frame ones, dropping some. Of more than 40,000 clones in the sample, 75% to 85% were seen once. The sample in question was peripheral blood, obtained after recovery from COVID-19. The receptor set was obtained from a human donor who had recovered from COVID-19. The CDR3 runs from the conserved cysteine through the conserved F or W. A D gene is named only where the DNA matches it firmly. A row's size may be missing; if present it is once, few, many or a size class.

d_call	v_call	j_call	clone_size	cdr3_nt	cdr3_aa
TRBD2	TRBV18	TRBJ2-3	-	TGTGCCAGCTCACCACCGGCGACTAGCCGAACAGATACGCAGTATTTT	CASSPPATSRTDTQYF
-	TRBV3-1/TRBV3-2	TRBJ1-6	-	TGTGCCAGCAGCCAAGATTTCATTAATTCACCCCTCCACTTT	CASSQDFINSPLHF
-	TRBV3-1/TRBV3-2	TRBJ2-5	-	TGTGCCAGCAGCCATGACTCTGGTAGGGAGACCCAGTACTTC	CASSHDSGRETQYF
-	TRBV19	TRBJ1-2	once	TGTGCCAGTACCCAACAGGGTAGGACTAACTATGGCTACACCTTC	CASTQQGRTNYGYTF
-	TRBV10-2	TRBJ1-4	once	TGCGCCAGCAGTGAACAGGGACCAACTAATGAAAAACTGTTTTTT	CASSEQGPTNEKLFF
-	TRBV24-1	TRBJ2-1	few	TGTGCCACCACAGACAGGGCGGGGAATGAGCAGTTCTTC	CATTDRAGNEQFF
-	TRBV19	TRBJ2-3	-	TGTGCCAGTAGTATATCAGGGCTAGCGTTCGCAGATACGCAGTATTTT	CASSISGLAFADTQYF
-	TRBV14	TRBJ1-6	many	TGTGCCAGCAGCCAAGATGGAGCAGGGCGCCAGCCCCTCCACTTT	CASSQDGAGRQPLHF
-	TRBV30	TRBJ1-3	-	TGTGCCTGGGAATGGCAAAGGAACACCATATATTTT	CAWEWQRNTIYF
-	TRBV7-9	TRBJ2-2	-	TGTGCCAGCAGCTTACACTTACTCGGGGAGCTGTTTTTT	CASSLHLLGELFF
-	TRBV30	TRBJ1-1	-	TGTGCCTGGGGGTCCCTTGGCACTGAAGCTTTCTTT	CAWGSLGTEAFF
-	TRBV2	TRBJ2-4	-	TGTGCCAGCAGTAAACTTAAAAACATTCAGTACTTC	CASSKLKNIQYF